The 25 T cell receptor beta chains presented below share a single source sample, sequenced in a study of shared clonotypes between healthy human individuals. The assay was immunoSEQ multiplex PCR, and TCRdb's table has in-frame clones only and misses some. The sample records 950,000 to 1,100,000 clones, about 76% being singletons. The specimen was memory CD4+ T cells sorted from blood. As to subset: CD45RA-negative fraction. All receptors derive from a man aged 18 to 35 in good health.

V usage is TRBV5-4 and J usage is TRBJ2-3; D gene uncertain. Trimming removed 0 bases at V and 2 bases at J, with 10 bases between. Per germline, CDR1 SGHNT and CDR2 YYREEE (reference sequence). The CDR3 runs to 15 residues. DNA of the CDR3: TGTGCCAGCAGCTTGGCAGCGATGAACACAGATACGCAGTATTTT. It specifies CASSLAAMNTDTQYF.

The J gene is TRBJ2-1, the V gene TRBV7-2; possibly TRBD2 for D (6 bases). CDR1 SGHTA and CDR2 FQGNSA come from the germline V gene. V was trimmed by 3 bases and J by 7 bases, leaving 13 bases between them. This CDR3 spans 14 amino acids. Here the CDR3 reads CASSFGGFGNEQFF. CDR3 coding DNA: TGTGCCAGCAGCTTTGGGGGGTTTGGGAATGAGCAGTTCTTC.

This chain connects TRBV5-1 to TRBJ2-5, with TRBD1 as a possible D gene (6 bases). There are 13 residues in the CDR3. The V end was cut by 5 bases, the J end by 5 bases, with 13 bases between. CDR1 and CDR2 (germline): SGHRS, YFSETQ. CDR3: CASRDSQAETQYF. The CDR3 bases are TGCGCCAGCAGGGACAGCCAAGCGGAGACCCAGTACTTC.

The chain links TRBV10-3 to TRBJ2-3; TRBD2 matches at 8 bases. V shed 10 bases, J shed 2 bases, and the junction held 11 bases outside the gene matches. The CDR3 length is 15 residues. Germline lookup yields CDR1 ENHRY and CDR2 SYGVKD. The DNA of the CDR3 is TGTGCCACTCGATCGCGGGAGGACAACACAGATACGCAGTATTTT. Protein product: CATRSREDNTDTQYF.

The CDR3 loop is CASIEGQGFYGYTF. CDR3 in DNA: TGTGCCAGTATCGAGGGACAGGGATTCTATGGCTACACCTTC. This sequence joins TRBV19 and TRBJ1-2; 9 positions match TRBD1. The CDR3 is 14 amino acids. Germline CDR1 reads LNHDA; CDR2 reads SQIVND (reference sequence). V was pared by 7 bases and J by 4 bases, with 7 bases of the junction left unmatched.

This chain uses TRBV6-5 with TRBJ1-5; possibly TRBD1 for D (5 bases). This CDR3 spans 14 amino acids. The germline V gene has CDR1 MNHEY and CDR2 SVGAGI. V lost 5 bases to trimming and J lost 10 bases, with 18 bases between them. The chain's CDR3 is CASSATAGNLPQHF. In nucleotides, the CDR3 is TGTGCCAGCAGTGCGACAGCCGGCAATCTTCCCCAGCATTTT.

A note on this clone: Other DNA sequences in the sample encode the same CDR3. The rearrangement uses TRBV2 and TRBJ1-2; 9 bases align to TRBD1. V shed 5 bases and J 8 bases; nucleotides not matched to a gene: 6. Germline values: CDR1 SNHLY, CDR2 FYNNEI. The CDR3 consists of 13 residues. The DNA for the CDR3 is TGTGCCAGCAGTCCAGGACAGGGGAACGGCTACACCTTC. Amino acid sequence: CASSPGQGNGYTF.

Of note for this clone: The sample has other DNA sequences that encode this CDR3 too. The chain joins TRBV11-2 to TRBJ2-3; a weak D match, TRBD1 (5 bases). The CDR3 contains 14 residues. The ends were cut back, 1 base at V and 3 bases at J, with 8 bases in the middle. CDR1 is SGHAT and CDR2 is FQNNGV in the germline V gene. The CDR3 bases are TGTGCCAGCAGCTTAGGTAGGGGAACAGATACGCAGTATTTT. Translating gives CASSLGRGTDTQYF.

The table lists this clone with many counts. The chain carries TRBV19 and TRBJ2-7; 8 nucleotides align to TRBD1. The length of the CDR3 is 14 residues. The junction had 5 bases not matched to a gene; V was cut back by 5 bases and J by 2 bases. Germline V CDR1 and CDR2: LNHDA, SQIVND (reference sequence). The CDR3 region is CASSPDRVAYEQYF. The CDR3 region has the DNA TGTGCCAGTAGTCCGGACAGGGTGGCCTACGAGCAGTACTTC.

The gene calls are TRBV10-3 and TRBJ1-1; perhaps TRBD1 as D (5 bases). Looked up from germline, CDR1 is ENHRY and CDR2 is SYGVKD. Trimming removed 7 bases from V and 0 bases from J, with 9 bases in between. The CDR3 sequence is 13 residues long. Here the CDR3 DNA reads TGTGCCATCACCACAGGCTTGAACACTGAAGCTTTCTTT. Residues: CAITTGLNTEAFF.

The genes are TRBV6-6 and TRBJ2-7; D gene unclear. This CDR3 region has 14 residues. The V gene lost 7 bases and the J gene lost 0 bases, with 13 bases spanning the gap. Germline-derived CDR1 and CDR2 are MNHNY and SVGAGI (reference sequence). The CDR3, as DNA: TGTGCCAGCACCCCTTCGGGTGGCTCCTACGAGCAGTACTTC. This codes for CASTPSGGSYEQYF.

J is TRBJ2-4 and V is TRBV19; either TRBD1 or TRBD2 may supply D (5 bases each). CDR1 LNHDA and CDR2 SQIVND come from the germline V gene (reference sequence). V gave up 5 bases and J gave up 0 bases, with 8 bases separating them. This CDR3 comprises 14 residues. The CDR3 is CASSAGRAKNIQYF. CDR3 bases: TGTGCCAGTAGTGCAGGGAGAGCCAAAAACATTCAGTACTTC.

The rearrangement joins TRBV13 to TRBJ2-3; 9 bases fit TRBD1. The V gene end was trimmed by 4 bases and the J gene end by 4 bases; junction bases not matched to a gene: 12. Germline values: CDR1 PRHDT, CDR2 FYEKMQ (reference sequence). The CDR3 totals 17 residues. CDR3: CASSSPYRDRAADTQYF. CDR3 DNA sequence: TGTGCCAGCAGCTCCCCATACCGGGACAGGGCAGCAGATACGCAGTATTTT.

The chain carries TRBV11-2 and TRBJ2-5; TRBD1 might be the D (7 bases). The V end was cut by 5 bases, the J end by 4 bases, with 14 bases between. Per the germline V gene, CDR1 is SGHAT and CDR2 is FQNNGV. There are 14 residues in the CDR3. CDR3 nucleotides: TGTGCCAGCAGCGTAGGAGGGACAGCAGAGACCCAGTACTTC. Translating it yields CASSVGGTAETQYF.

The chain carries TRBV4-1 and TRBJ2-1; no clear D gene. V gave up 4 bases and J gave up 0 bases, with 16 bases separating them. Germline assignment: CDR1 MGHRA and CDR2 YSYEKL. CDR3 length: 17 residues. CDR3 bases: TGCGCCAGCAGCCGATTAAAAGGCCGGAACTCCTACAATGAGCAGTTCTTC. Encoded protein: CASSRLKGRNSYNEQFF.

The rearrangement links TRBV10-3 to TRBJ1-5; D possibly corresponds to TRBD1 (6 bases). Germline V gene data show CDR1 as ENHRY and CDR2 as SYGVKD. V lost 4 bases and J lost 0, with 10 bases in between. The CDR3 contains 15 residues. The CDR3 loop reads CAISAGGNSNQPQHF. DNA for the CDR3: TGTGCCATCAGTGCTGGGGGCAATAGCAATCAGCCCCAGCATTTT.

The chain combines TRBV11-2 with TRBJ2-7; TRBD1 aligns across 7 bases. CDR1 SGHAT and CDR2 FQNNGV come from the germline V gene. V shed 0 bases and J 2 bases; nucleotides not matched to a gene: 7. The CDR3 length is 16 residues. The CDR3 DNA is TGTGCCAGCAGCTTAGATCTTGGGACAGCCACCTACGAGCAGTACTTC. It encodes CASSLDLGTATYEQYF.

The chain carries TRBV5-1 and TRBJ2-6; D is uncertain. The CDR3 length is 13 residues. V lost 2 bases, J lost 3 bases, and 3 bases lay in between. Germline lookup yields CDR1 SGHRS and CDR2 YFSETQ. The DNA of the CDR3 is TGCGCCAGCAGCTTTGATGGGGCCAACGTCCTGACTTTC. Its translation is CASSFDGANVLTF.

V is TRBV5-1 and J is TRBJ2-1, with 11 bases lining up with TRBD2. V shed 4 bases, J shed 8 bases, and the junction held 5 bases outside the gene matches. There are 14 residues in the CDR3. Germline V lookup: CDR1 SGHRS, CDR2 YFSETQ. The CDR3 region has the DNA TGCGCCAGCAGCGATAGCGGGGGGGCGTATGAGCAGTTCTTC. This gives the protein CASSDSGGAYEQFF.

The gene calls are TRBV10-3 and TRBJ1-4; D is undetermined. The CDR3 covers 14 residues. Trimming pared 6 bases from V and 3 bases from J, leaving 11 bases between. Germline CDR1 and CDR2: ENHRY and SYGVKD. The chain's CDR3 is CAIRAGIANEKLFF. The CDR3 bases are TGTGCCATCAGGGCGGGGATTGCTAATGAAAAACTGTTTTTT.

V is TRBV30 and J is TRBJ2-2; 9 bases are a match to TRBD1. Germline values: CDR1 GTSNPN, CDR2 SVGIG (reference sequence). Trimming removed 8 bases from V and 7 bases from J; junction bases left unmatched: 17. The CDR3 covers 16 residues. The CDR3 loop is CAGTSPGQGVNGELFF. The CDR3 DNA is TGTGCCGGAACATCACCGGGACAGGGTGTGAACGGGGAGCTGTTTTTT.

In this sample, this clone turned up a few times. The chain links TRBV9 to TRBJ2-3; 10 bases fit TRBD2. This CDR3 spans 21 amino acids. Germline V gene data show CDR1 as SGDLS and CDR2 as YYNGEE. J was trimmed by 5 bases and V by 7 bases; bases with no gene match: 28. Written as DNA, the CDR3 is TGTGCCAGCTCCCTAGGGCAGGGGGAGTTTGCTCGGGCTAGCGGGAGAGATACGCAGTATTTT. This gives the protein CASSLGQGEFARASGRDTQYF.

The V and J genes are TRBV6-1 and TRBJ1-6; D is possibly TRBD1 (5 bases). Per germline, CDR1 MNHNS and CDR2 SASEGT. This CDR3 is built from 15 residues. V lost 7 bases, J lost 4 bases, and 14 bases lay in between. The CDR3 reads CASTLTETYNSPLHF. The CDR3 DNA is TGTGCCAGCACTCTGACAGAGACTTATAATTCACCCCTCCACTTT.

The chain combines TRBV5-1 with TRBJ1-2; 8 bases agree with TRBD1. Germline V gene data show CDR1 as SGHRS and CDR2 as YFSETQ. There are 13 residues in the CDR3. V dropped 5 bases and J dropped 7; count of bases not matched to a gene: 7. CDR3: CASRPGTGSGYTF. Written as DNA, the CDR3 is TGCGCCAGCAGGCCCGGGACAGGCTCTGGCTACACCTTC.

The chain uses TRBV5-1 and TRBJ2-7; 7 nucleotides match TRBD2. The CDR3 is 15 amino acids. Germline V lookup: CDR1 SGHRS, CDR2 YFSETQ. The J segment lost 1 base and the V segment lost 2 bases, leaving 6 bases of the junction unmatched. CDR3 amino acids: CASSFSYGGSYEQYF. The CDR3 DNA sequence: TGCGCCAGCAGCTTCTCTTACGGGGGGTCCTACGAGCAGTACTTC.